Listed below are T cell receptor beta chains from one sample, sequenced in a study of blood T cell repertoires in COVID-19. The method was immunoSEQ multiplex PCR; TCRdb's version includes in-frame clones alone and lacks a portion of them. This sample has 100,000 to 120,000 clones; more than 70% occur once, and the top ten carry approximately 3.5%. Sequenced sample: peripheral blood. These receptor sequences come from a woman in her fifties or sixties with acute or convalescent COVID-19. The CDR3 runs from the conserved cysteine through the conserved F or W. A D gene is named only where the DNA matches it firmly. Where a row states a size, it is once, few, many or the class of an expanded clone; other rows omit it.

>.|TRBJ2-7|TRBV3-1/TRBV3-2|TRBD1
CASSQEGTGGNRYEQYF
TGTGCCAGCAGCCAAGAAGGGACAGGGGGCAATCGGTACGAGCAGTACTTC
>.|TRBJ2-1|TRBV2|.
CASSEPPASSYNEQFF
TGTGCCAGCAGTGAACCCCCCGCGTCCTCCTACAATGAGCAGTTCTTC
>.|TRBJ2-5|TRBV11-2|TRBD2
CASSHGTSGDQETQYF
TGTGCCAGCAGCCACGGGACTAGCGGAGACCAAGAGACCCAGTACTTC
>.|TRBJ2-3|TRBV19|TRBD2
CATRTSGRTDTQYF
TGTGCCACACGGACTAGCGGGAGGACAGATACGCAGTATTTT
>.|TRBJ1-4|TRBV2|.
CAARGWSNEKLFF
TGTGCCGCCAGGGGCTGGAGCAATGAAAAACTGTTTTTT
>.|TRBJ2-7|TRBV7-2|.
CASRAGAGFEQYF
TGTGCCAGCAGGGCGGGGGCCGGTTTCGAGCAGTACTTC
>.|TRBJ1-4|TRBV7-9|.
CASSPGVIEEKLFF
TGTGCCAGCAGCCCGGGGGTGATCGAGGAAAAACTGTTTTTT
>.|TRBJ2-3|TRBV6-5|.
CASSQSGVGTDTQYF
TGTGCCAGCAGTCAATCGGGAGTGGGCACAGATACGCAGTATTTT
>.|TRBJ1-6|TRBV19|TRBD1
CASSADRVGNSPLHF
TGTGCCAGTAGTGCGGACAGGGTTGGTAATTCACCCCTCCACTTT
>.|TRBJ2-7|TRBV30|.
CAGEARAGEQYF
TGTGCCGGGGAGGCGAGGGCTGGAGAGCAGTACTTC
>.|TRBJ2-7|TRBV24-1|.
CATSDPRDKSYEQYF
TGTGCCACCAGTGATCCCCGGGACAAGTCCTACGAGCAGTACTTC
>.|TRBJ2-7|TRBV19|TRBD1
CASSNGQAPYEQYF
TGTGCCAGTAGTAACGGACAGGCTCCCTACGAGCAGTACTTC
>.|TRBJ2-5|TRBV29-1|.
CSVDWQQETQYF
TGCAGCGTTGACTGGCAGCAAGAGACCCAGTACTTC
>.|TRBJ1-6|TRBV11-2|.
CASSRNREYNSPLHF
TGTGCCAGCAGCCGAAATCGGGAGTATAATTCACCCCTCCACTTT
>once|TRBJ2-2|TRBV25-1|.
CASSGQGNTGELFF
TGTGCCAGCAGTGGGCAGGGGAACACCGGGGAGCTGTTTTTT
>.|TRBJ2-1|TRBV7-2|TRBD1
CASSTGTGYEQFF
TGTGCCAGCAGCACCGGGACAGGGTATGAGCAGTTCTTC
>.|TRBJ2-7|TRBV29-1|TRBD2
CSVLTSGYEQYF
TGCAGCGTCTTGACTAGCGGCTACGAGCAGTACTTC
>.|TRBJ2-1|TRBV7-2|.
CASSPDVGRREFF
TGTGCCAGCAGCCCGGACGTGGGCAGGCGGGAGTTCTTC
>.|TRBJ1-5|TRBV2|.
CASSDGGLYSNQPQHF
TGTGCCAGCAGTGACGGCGGATTATATAGCAATCAGCCCCAGCATTTT
>.|TRBJ1-1|TRBV6-5|TRBD1
CASRMGQITEAFF
TGTGCCAGCAGAATGGGACAGATCACTGAAGCTTTCTTT
>.|TRBJ2-3|TRBV28|.
CASSRGHAQYF
TGTGCCAGCAGTCGGGGACATGCGCAGTATTTT
>.|TRBJ1-3|TRBV6-6|.
CASSPSLSGNTIYF
TGTGCCAGCAGTCCTAGTCTATCTGGAAACACCATATATTTT
>.|TRBJ1-2|TRBV30|.
CAWNIGGYGYTF
TGTGCCTGGAACATTGGGGGGTATGGCTACACCTTC
>.|TRBJ2-7|TRBV7-9|.
CASSKPAAYEQYF
TGTGCCAGCAGTAAACCGGCGGCCTACGAGCAGTACTTC
>.|TRBJ2-1|TRBV18|TRBD2
CASSLRTSGVYNEQFF
TGTGCCAGCTCACTAAGGACTAGCGGGGTGTACAATGAGCAGTTCTTC
>.|TRBJ2-2|TRBV28|TRBD2
CASRPGLAGGLGELFF
TGTGCCAGCAGGCCGGGACTAGCGGGAGGTCTGGGGGAGCTGTTTTTT
>.|TRBJ1-2|TRBV19|.
CASSIDQGKIGYTF
TGTGCCAGTAGTATTGACCAGGGGAAGATTGGCTACACCTTC
>.|TRBJ2-7|TRBV6-6|.
CASSAAREQYF
TGTGCCAGCAGCGCCGCGCGCGAGCAGTACTTC
>once|TRBJ2-1|TRBV7-9|.
CASSLYWGHEQFF
TGTGCCAGCAGCTTGTACTGGGGCCATGAGCAGTTCTTC
>.|TRBJ1-2|TRBV7-9|TRBD1
CASSFGQGLSGYTF
TGTGCCAGCAGCTTCGGACAGGGATTGAGTGGCTACACCTTC
>.|TRBJ2-7|TRBV2|.
CASSADSAWDEQYF
TGTGCCAGCAGCGCGGACTCCGCTTGGGACGAGCAGTACTTC
>.|TRBJ2-2|TRBV9|.
CASSPSWRGLNTGELFF
TGTGCCAGCAGCCCAAGTTGGAGGGGCCTGAACACCGGGGAGCTGTTTTTT
>.|TRBJ1-4|TRBV5-1|TRBD1
CASSLDRGNEKLFF
TGCGCCAGCAGCCTCGACAGGGGGAATGAAAAACTGTTTTTT
>.|TRBJ1-6|TRBV28|TRBD1
CASSLSGQGYSPLHF
TGTGCCAGCAGTCTCTCAGGACAGGGGTATTCACCCCTCCACTTT
>.|TRBJ2-7|TRBV24-1|TRBD1
CATGGTGGGHEQYF
TGTGCCACTGGTGGGACAGGGGGCGGACACGAGCAGTACTTC
>.|TRBJ2-3|TRBV7-2|TRBD1
CASLGQGAHTQYF
TGTGCCAGCCTGGGACAGGGGGCCCATACGCAGTATTTT
>.|TRBJ2-5|TRBV4-1|.
CASSQDLRGLETQYF
TGCGCCAGCAGCCAAGATCTTAGGGGTTTGGAGACCCAGTACTTC
>.|TRBJ1-6|TRBV19|.
CASSSQINSPLHF
TGTGCCAGTAGTTCGCAGATTAATTCACCCCTCCACTTT
>.|TRBJ2-1|TRBV7-2|TRBD1
CASSLRTGFDNEQFF
TGTGCCAGCAGCCTCCGGACAGGGTTCGACAATGAGCAGTTCTTC
>.|TRBJ2-3|TRBV6-1|TRBD2
CASSEGAGGRSDTQYF
TGTGCCAGCAGTGAAGGGGCGGGAGGGCGGTCAGATACGCAGTATTTT
>.|TRBJ1-4|TRBV5-1|TRBD1
CASSLGQGGKLFF
TGCGCCAGCAGCTTAGGACAGGGAGGCAAACTGTTTTTT
>.|TRBJ1-1|TRBV29-1|.
CSVGQYTEAFF
TGCAGCGTAGGACAGTACACTGAAGCTTTCTTT
>.|TRBJ1-1|TRBV4-2|.
CASSQESRGRSTEAFF
TGTGCCAGCAGCCAAGAATCGAGGGGGAGAAGCACTGAAGCTTTCTTT
>.|TRBJ2-3|TRBV15|TRBD1
CATRAPGGSTDTQYF
TGTGCCACCAGAGCGCCAGGGGGTAGCACAGATACGCAGTATTTT
>many|TRBJ1-2|TRBV7-2|TRBD1
CASSSQTGYGYTF
TGTGCCAGCAGCTCCCAGACAGGGTATGGCTACACCTTC
>.|TRBJ2-1|TRBV5-5|TRBD2
CASSLTGASGYNEQFF
TGTGCCAGCAGCTTGACGGGAGCTAGCGGATACAATGAGCAGTTCTTC
>.|TRBJ1-2|TRBV3-1/TRBV3-2|.
CASNGGAGRWSYTF
TGTGCCAGCAACGGAGGGGCAGGGCGGTGGAGCTACACCTTC
>.|TRBJ2-5|TRBV3-1/TRBV3-2|.
CASSQDRGTKETQYF
TGTGCCAGCAGCCAAGATCGTGGTACTAAGGAGACCCAGTACTTC
>.|TRBJ2-1|TRBV2|TRBD2
CASSEDFSGRSYNEQFF
TGTGCCAGCAGTGAAGACTTTAGCGGGAGATCTTACAATGAGCAGTTCTTC
>.|TRBJ1-1|TRBV7-9|TRBD1
CASSLRGTGARNTEAFF
TGTGCCAGCAGCTTAAGGGGGACAGGGGCAAGGAACACTGAAGCTTTCTTT
>once|TRBJ2-7|TRBV11-2|TRBD2
CASSLTSSGSMNYEQYF
TGTGCCAGCAGCTTAACGTCTAGCGGGAGCATGAACTACGAGCAGTACTTC